Below, 17 T cell receptor beta chains from the same sample are listed, as sequenced in a study of cytomegalovirus exposure and HLA in healthy donors. PCR primers comprised 60 Vbeta and 13 Jbeta primers. Measured with immunoSEQ multiplex PCR; TCRdb has only the in-frame clones, and not every one. The data show 150,000 to 200,000 clones, about 73% seen once. The sequenced material came from PBMCs. Source of these receptors: a woman in her forties in good health and CMV-seronegative.

The chain uses TRBV6-6 and TRBJ2-1, with 9 bases aligning to TRBD2. The CDR3 length is 14 residues. The V segment lost 5 bases and the J segment 6 bases; nucleotides outside the gene matches: 5. Germline-derived CDR1 and CDR2 are MNHNY and SVGAGI (reference sequence). CDR3 loop: CASSLGTSINEQFF. CDR3 coding DNA: TGTGCCAGCAGTCTCGGGACTAGCATCAATGAGCAGTTCTTC.

For the CDR3, the DNA is TGTGCCATCAGAGGACAGGAAACCTATGGCTACACCTTC. It yields the protein CAIRGQETYGYTF. This rearrangement joins TRBV10-3 to TRBJ1-2; 7 nucleotides line up with TRBD1. Germline CDR1 ENHRY, CDR2 SYGVKD. Losses at the gene ends were 6 bases for V and 4 bases for J; bases not matched to a gene: 5. This CDR3 is built from 13 residues.

This clone was seen more than once but under ten times. The genes are TRBV2 and TRBJ1-1; weak D call: TRBD1 (6 bases). Per the germline V gene, CDR1 is SNHLY and CDR2 is FYNNEI. Deletions cut 6 bases from V and 3 bases from J, with 11 bases between. The CDR3 sequence is 13 residues long. The CDR3 spells CASRGQRDTEAFF. CDR3 DNA: TGTGCCAGCAGGGGACAAAGGGACACTGAAGCTTTCTTT.

The rearrangement joins TRBV27 to TRBJ2-5; TRBD2 matches at 8 bases. CDR1 and CDR2 from the germline V gene are MNHEY and SMNVEV (reference sequence). The CDR3 sequence is 15 residues long. The V and J ends lost 2 bases and 1 base, in that order; junction bases with no gene match: 3. CDR3 coding DNA: TGTGCCAGCAGTTTAATCGGGGGGGCCCAAGAGACCCAGTACTTC. As protein: CASSLIGGAQETQYF.

This clone has more than one count but fewer than ten. This rearrangement joins TRBV7-3 to TRBJ1-4; maybe TRBD1 (6 bases). V lost 6 bases to trimming and J lost 1 base, with 9 bases between them. CDR3 length: 14 amino acids. CDR1 is SGHTA and CDR2 is FQGTGA in the germline V gene. The CDR3 is CASSEDRTNEKLFF. In nucleotides, the CDR3 is TGTGCCAGCAGTGAGGACAGAACTAATGAAAAACTGTTTTTT.

The CDR3 sequence is CARSFTGSVVTEAFF. The DNA of the CDR3 is TGTGCCAGAAGCTTTACGGGGTCTGTCGTCACTGAAGCTTTCTTT. The chain links TRBV5-3 to TRBJ1-1, with D hard to call. TRBV5-3 is treated as an ORF (open reading frame) with a function not yet certain. The CDR3 runs to 15 residues. V dropped 2 bases and J dropped 4 bases, with 15 bases sitting between them.

This clone has just one count. The V and J genes are TRBV5-4 and TRBJ2-5; D gene ambiguous. The germline V gene has CDR1 SGHNT and CDR2 YYREEE (reference sequence). The CDR3 is made up of 14 amino acids. V was clipped by 0 bases and J by 5 bases, with 11 bases between them. The CDR3 loop reads CASSLDGLGETQYF. CDR3 coding DNA: TGTGCCAGCAGCTTGGACGGCCTCGGGGAGACCCAGTACTTC.

The J gene is TRBJ1-6, the V gene TRBV28; D unclear. Germline loops: CDR1 MDHEN, CDR2 SYDVKM. V lost 5 bases to trimming and J lost 6 bases, with 14 bases between them. This CDR3 contains 15 residues. The CDR3 nucleotides are TGTGCCAGCAGTCAGAGACACTTTGCTAATTCACCCCTCCACTTT. Translated, it gives CASSQRHFANSPLHF. Variable domain in full (rest from reference TRBV28 and TRBJ1-6): DVKVTQSSRYLVKRTGEKVFLECVQDMDHENMFWYRQDPGLGLRLIYFSYDVKMKEKGDIPEGYSVSREKKERFSLILESASTNQTSMYLCASSQRHFANSPLHFGNGTRLTVT.

As to this clone: This sample includes further DNA sequences coding for the same CDR3. This chain connects TRBV2 to TRBJ2-3, with D perhaps TRBD1 (6 bases). V gave up 6 bases and J gave up 6 bases, with 10 bases separating them. Looked up from germline, CDR1 is SNHLY and CDR2 is FYNNEI. This CDR3 is built from 12 residues. The CDR3 protein is CASSPQGDTQYF. For the CDR3, the DNA is TGTGCCAGCAGCCCCCAGGGGGATACGCAGTATTTT. The complete variable domain, with remaining parts taken from reference TRBV2 and TRBJ2-3, reads EPEVTQTPSHQVTQMGQEVILRCVPISNHLYFYWYRQILGQKVEFLVSFYNNEISEKSEIFDDQFSVERPDGSNFTLKIRSTKLEDSAMYFCASSPQGDTQYFGPGTRLTVL.

Worth noting for this clone: The same CDR3 is also encoded by other DNA sequences in this sample. The chain uses TRBV10-3 and TRBJ1-1; 7 bases match TRBD1. Losses at the gene ends were 0 bases for V and 2 bases for J; bases not matched to a gene: 3. Germline CDR1 is ENHRY and CDR2 is SYGVKD. There are 15 residues in the CDR3. CDR3 amino acids: CAISESRQGNTEAFF. CDR3 bases: TGTGCCATCAGTGAGTCGAGACAGGGAAACACTGAAGCTTTCTTT.

V is TRBV7-8 and J is TRBJ2-5; D not certain. The J call is in doubt because the DNA end fits TRBJ2-7 better. Germline V CDR1 and CDR2: SGHVS, FQNEAQ. This CDR3 is 14 amino acids long. The CDR3 DNA is TGTGCCAGCTCCGCATCGGAGAATTCCTACGAGCAGTACTTC. Translation gives CASSASENSYEQYF.

J is TRBJ2-3 and V is TRBV5-4; TRBD2 matches 8 bases. The CDR3 length is 16 residues. The V gene end was trimmed by 3 bases and the J gene end by 5 bases; junction bases not matched to a gene: 11. Germline CDR1 reads SGHNT; CDR2 reads YYREEE (reference sequence). In nucleotides, the CDR3 is TGTGCCAGCAGCTCCGGGGGGGCGGGTAGGATAGATACGCAGTATTTT. This encodes CASSSGGAGRIDTQYF.

The V and J genes are TRBV5-4 and TRBJ2-3; 7 nucleotides line up with TRBD2. CDR3 length: 16 amino acids. CDR1 and CDR2 (germline): SGHNT, YYREEE (reference sequence). The junction had 12 bases not matched to a gene; V was cut back by 4 bases and J by 4 bases. CDR3 protein: CASSLLVGGVSDTQYF. The CDR3 nucleotides read TGTGCCAGCAGCCTATTGGTGGGGGGGGTCTCAGATACGCAGTATTTT.

This sequence joins TRBV19 and TRBJ2-7; 7 bases are a match to TRBD1. This CDR3 has 14 amino acids. CDR1 is LNHDA and CDR2 is SQIVND in the germline V gene (reference sequence). The V gene end was trimmed by 4 bases and the J gene end by 5 bases; junction bases not matched to a gene: 8. The CDR3, as DNA: TGTGCCAGTAGTAAACAGGGGAGCGAGCACGAGCAGTACTTC. This gives the protein CASSKQGSEHEQYF.

A few counts support this clone. The chain couples TRBV18 to TRBJ1-1; D is perhaps TRBD1 (6 bases). The length of the CDR3 is 14 residues. Looked up from germline, CDR1 is KGHSH and CDR2 is LQKENI. The V end lost 2 bases, the J end lost 2 bases, and 9 bases lay between the germline ends. The CDR3 region is CASSPNRDNTEAFF. The CDR3 DNA reads TGTGCCAGCTCACCAAACAGGGACAACACTGAAGCTTTCTTT.

V gene TRBV19 combines with J gene TRBJ2-1; 8 nucleotides agree with TRBD2. The V gene end was trimmed by 7 bases and the J gene end by 3 bases; junction bases not matched to a gene: 8. Germline V lookup: CDR1 LNHDA, CDR2 SQIVND (reference sequence). CDR3 length: 15 amino acids. The CDR3 DNA is TGTGCCAGTACCCGGGGGGGGGCTGGCTACAATGAGCAGTTCTTC. Amino acids: CASTRGGAGYNEQFF.

This clone was counted between two and nine times. The chain joins TRBV4-1 to TRBJ2-7; the D is unclear. The CDR3 sequence is 15 residues long. In germline, CDR1 is MGHRA, CDR2 YSYEKL. Trimming removed 0 bases at V and 4 bases at J, with 13 bases between. CDR3 coding DNA: TGCGCCAGCAGCCAAGAAACGTTAGGAGAATACGAGCAGTACTTC. Residues: CASSQETLGEYEQYF.